This T cell receptor beta chain was sequenced for a study of T cells expressing NK-cell markers. This CDR3 region has 15 residues. It was by 5'RACE template switching with UMIs that TCR beta cDNA was made. After re-calling the 5' RACE reads, TCRdb lists one entry per CDR3 protein, DNA absent. This sample's clone table lists 400,000 or so distinct CDR3 sequences. The sample consisted of blood T cells: a sorted CD56 or NKG2C T cell subset, CD4+ or CD8+ T cells, or bulk PBMC T cells (not recorded which). The J gene is TRBJ2-5, the V gene TRBV12-3 or TRBV12-4; the TCRdb D gene call, TRBD1, has no DNA to confirm it. The sequence was collected from a woman aged 45-65 years in good health. CDR3 sequence reads: CASSPSGGVRETQYF.